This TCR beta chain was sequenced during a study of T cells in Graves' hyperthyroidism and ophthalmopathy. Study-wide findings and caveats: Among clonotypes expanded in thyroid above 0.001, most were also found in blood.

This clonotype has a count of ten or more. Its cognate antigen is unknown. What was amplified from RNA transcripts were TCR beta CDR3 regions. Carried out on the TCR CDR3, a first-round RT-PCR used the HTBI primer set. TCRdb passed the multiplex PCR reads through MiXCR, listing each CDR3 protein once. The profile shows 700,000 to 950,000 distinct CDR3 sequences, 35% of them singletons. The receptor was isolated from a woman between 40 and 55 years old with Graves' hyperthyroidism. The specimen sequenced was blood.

The CDR3 sequence: CASSLWAGGGYTF. The CDR3, as DNA: TGTGCCAGCAGCTTATGGGCCGGTGGCGGCTACACCTTC. The V call is TRBV7-2, the J call TRBJ1-2; unclear D gene. In germline, CDR1 is SGHTA, CDR2 FQGNSA. The CDR3 runs to 13 residues. The V end lost 2 bases, the J end lost 8 bases, and 12 bases lay between the germline ends.